The clone carrying this TCR beta chain occurred many times. The target antigen is unknown. V was cut by 0 bases and J by 5 bases, with 13 bases left in between. The CDR3 runs to 15 residues. Per the germline V gene, CDR1 is WNHNN and CDR2 is SYGVQD (reference sequence). Researchers barred patients who had uncontrolled infection, other autoimmune disease, pregnancy or lactation. For the diagnoses, clinical symptoms, serum thyroxine and TRAb, thyroid ultrasound and orbital computed tomography were used. These data originate in a study of T cells in Graves' hyperthyroidism and ophthalmopathy. Notes on the study in general: Blood samples included most of the expanded thyroid clonotypes exceeding 0.001.

RNA transcripts provided the source from which TCR beta CDR3 regions were amplified. HTBI primers were used for first-round RT-PCR of the TCR CDR3. TCRdb re-derived calls from the multiplex PCR reads in MiXCR, one entry per CDR3 protein. The sample lists about 640,000 distinct CDR3 sequences; 45% were seen once. This clonotype was obtained from an adult man with Graves' disease, either hyperthyroidism or ophthalmopathy (not recorded which). The chain carries TRBV10-1 and TRBJ1-1; possible D gene TRBD1, 5 bases. The sequenced material came from peripheral blood or thyroid tissue (not recorded which). In DNA, the CDR3 is TGCGCCAGCAGTGAGTCCGTCTCGGAGGGGACTGAAGCTTTCTTT. Translated, it gives CASSESVSEGTEAFF.